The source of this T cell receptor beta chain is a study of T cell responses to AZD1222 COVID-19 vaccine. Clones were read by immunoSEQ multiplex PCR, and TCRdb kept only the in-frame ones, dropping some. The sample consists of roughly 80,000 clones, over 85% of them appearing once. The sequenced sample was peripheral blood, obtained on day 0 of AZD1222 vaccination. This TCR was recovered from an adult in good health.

CDR3 nucleotides: TGTGCCAGCAGTCCAGCAGGGGGCGCCTGGGATGAGGCTTTCTTT. The encoded protein is CASSPAGGAWDEAFF. This rearrangement joins TRBV7-2 to TRBJ1-1, with TRBD1 identical over 8 bases. The trim removed 6 bases at V and 11 bases at J, leaving 17 bases unmatched. The CDR3 has 15 residues. The germline CDR1 and CDR2 sequences are SGHTA and FQGNSA.